This TCR beta chain was profiled in a study of blood T cell repertoires in COVID-19. Enrollment of patients from Seattle took place during active infection, with longitudinal follow-up. Source study methods: Estimation of nucleated cell counts was performed using reference gene primer amplification. Sequencing used immunoSEQ multiplex PCR; TCRdb keeps in-frame clones, though not all of them. The V and J calls and clone size were taken over from that table, and D and trimming were inferred from the DNA. The sample yields some 200,000 clones, 75% to 90% seen once. This clonotype was sampled from a woman in her seventies with COVID-19, enrolled during active disease. Sequencing was performed on peripheral blood.

CDR3 sequence reads: CASSRRGTDTQYF. CDR3 sequence (DNA): TGTGCCAGCAGCCGCCGGGGCACAGATACGCAGTATTTT. V usage is TRBV5-4 and J usage is TRBJ2-3, with D hard to call. The length of the CDR3 is 13 residues. Trimming removed 4 bases at V and 1 base at J, with 7 bases between. Germline assignment: CDR1 SGHNT and CDR2 YYREEE (reference sequence).